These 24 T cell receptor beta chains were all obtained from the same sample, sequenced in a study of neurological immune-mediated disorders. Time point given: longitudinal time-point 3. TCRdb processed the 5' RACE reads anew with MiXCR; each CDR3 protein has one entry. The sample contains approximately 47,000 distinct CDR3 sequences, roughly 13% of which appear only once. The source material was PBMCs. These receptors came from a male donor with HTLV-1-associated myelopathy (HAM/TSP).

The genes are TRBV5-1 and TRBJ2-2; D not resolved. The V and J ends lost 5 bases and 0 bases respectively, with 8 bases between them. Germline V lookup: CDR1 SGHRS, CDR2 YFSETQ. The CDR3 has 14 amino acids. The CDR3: CASRSITNTGELFF. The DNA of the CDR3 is TGCGCCAGCAGGTCAATTACGAACACCGGGGAGCTGTTTTTT.

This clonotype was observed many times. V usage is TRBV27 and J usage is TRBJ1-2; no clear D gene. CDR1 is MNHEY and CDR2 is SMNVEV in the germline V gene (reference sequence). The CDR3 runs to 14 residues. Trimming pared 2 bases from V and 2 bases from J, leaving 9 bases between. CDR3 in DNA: TGTGCCAGCAGTTTAAGGTCCGAAAACTATGGCTACACCTTC. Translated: CASSLRSENYGYTF.

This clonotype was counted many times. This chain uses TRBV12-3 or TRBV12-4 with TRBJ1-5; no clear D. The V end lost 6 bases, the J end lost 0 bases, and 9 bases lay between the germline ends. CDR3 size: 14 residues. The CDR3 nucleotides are TGTGCCAGCAGCCGGGCAAGTAGCAATCAGCCCCAGCATTTT. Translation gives CASSRASSNQPQHF.

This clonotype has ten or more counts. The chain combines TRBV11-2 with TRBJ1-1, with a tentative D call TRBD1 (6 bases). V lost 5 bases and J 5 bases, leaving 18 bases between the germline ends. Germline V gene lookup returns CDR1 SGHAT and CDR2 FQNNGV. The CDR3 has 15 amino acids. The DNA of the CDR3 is TGTGCCAGCAGCCCCCGACAGGCCTCCGTTACTGAAGCTTTCTTT. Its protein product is CASSPRQASVTEAFF.

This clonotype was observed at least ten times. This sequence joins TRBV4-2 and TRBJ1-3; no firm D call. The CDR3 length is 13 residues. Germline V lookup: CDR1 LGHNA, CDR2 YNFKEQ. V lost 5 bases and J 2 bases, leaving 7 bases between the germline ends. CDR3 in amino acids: CASSRSAGNTIYF. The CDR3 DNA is TGTGCCAGCAGCAGATCGGCTGGAAACACCATATATTTT.

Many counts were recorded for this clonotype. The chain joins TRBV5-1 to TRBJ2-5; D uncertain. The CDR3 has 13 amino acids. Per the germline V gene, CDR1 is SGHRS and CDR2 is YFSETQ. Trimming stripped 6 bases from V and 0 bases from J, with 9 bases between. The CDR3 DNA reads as TGCGCCAGCAACTTAGGCCACCAAGAGACCCAGTACTTC. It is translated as CASNLGHQETQYF. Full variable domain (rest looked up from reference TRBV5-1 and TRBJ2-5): KAGVTQTPRYLIKTRGQQVTLSCSPISGHRSVSWYQQTPGQGLQFLFEYFSETQRNKGNFPGRFSGRQFSNSRSEMNVSTLELGDSALYLCASNLGHQETQYFGPGTRLLVL.

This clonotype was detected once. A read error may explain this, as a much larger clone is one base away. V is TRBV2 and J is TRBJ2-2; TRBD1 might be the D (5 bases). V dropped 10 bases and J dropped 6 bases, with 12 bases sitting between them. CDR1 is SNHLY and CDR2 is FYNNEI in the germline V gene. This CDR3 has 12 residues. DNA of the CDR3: TGTGCCAACAGGTTTTCGGCCGGGGAGCTGTTTTTT. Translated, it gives CANRFSAGELFF.

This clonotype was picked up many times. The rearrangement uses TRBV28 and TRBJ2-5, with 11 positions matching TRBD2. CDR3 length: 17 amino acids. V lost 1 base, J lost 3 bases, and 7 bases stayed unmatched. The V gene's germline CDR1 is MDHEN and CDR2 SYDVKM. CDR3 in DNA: TGTGCCAGCAGTTTATCCCCCCCGGGACTAGCGGAAGAGACCCAGTACTTC. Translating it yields CASSLSPPGLAEETQYF.

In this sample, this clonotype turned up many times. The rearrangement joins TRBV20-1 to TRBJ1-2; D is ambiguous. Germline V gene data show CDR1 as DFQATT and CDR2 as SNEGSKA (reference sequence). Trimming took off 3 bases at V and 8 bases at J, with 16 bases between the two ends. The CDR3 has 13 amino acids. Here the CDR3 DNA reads TGCAGTGCTAGCTACCCCACGAGCAGGGGCTACACCTTC. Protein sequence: CSASYPTSRGYTF.

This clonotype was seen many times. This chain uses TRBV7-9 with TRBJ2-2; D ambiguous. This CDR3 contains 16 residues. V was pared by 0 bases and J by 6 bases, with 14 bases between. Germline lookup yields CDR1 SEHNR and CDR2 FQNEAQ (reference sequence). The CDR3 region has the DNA TGTGCCAGCAGCTTAGCGCTTCGGCAGGTGGCCGGGGAGCTGTTTTTT. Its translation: CASSLALRQVAGELFF.

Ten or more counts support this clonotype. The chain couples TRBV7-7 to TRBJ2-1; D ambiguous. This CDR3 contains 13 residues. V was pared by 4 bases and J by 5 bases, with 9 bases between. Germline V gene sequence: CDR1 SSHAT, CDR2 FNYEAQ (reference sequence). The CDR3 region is CASSSTMNNEQFF. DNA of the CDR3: TGTGCCAGCAGCTCCACGATGAACAATGAGCAGTTCTTC.

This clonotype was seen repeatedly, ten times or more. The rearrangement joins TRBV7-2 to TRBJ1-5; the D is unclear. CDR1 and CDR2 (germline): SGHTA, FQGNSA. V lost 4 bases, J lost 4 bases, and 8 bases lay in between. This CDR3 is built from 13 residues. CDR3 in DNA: TGTGCCAGCAGCTACCGAGGTAATCAGCCCCAGCATTTT. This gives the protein CASSYRGNQPQHF.

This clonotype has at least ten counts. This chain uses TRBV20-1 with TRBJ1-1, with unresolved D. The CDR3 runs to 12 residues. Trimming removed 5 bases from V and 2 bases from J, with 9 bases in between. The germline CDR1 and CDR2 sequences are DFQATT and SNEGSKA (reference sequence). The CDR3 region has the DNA TGCAGTGCTTTTATCAGAAACACTGAAGCTTTCTTT. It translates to CSAFIRNTEAFF.

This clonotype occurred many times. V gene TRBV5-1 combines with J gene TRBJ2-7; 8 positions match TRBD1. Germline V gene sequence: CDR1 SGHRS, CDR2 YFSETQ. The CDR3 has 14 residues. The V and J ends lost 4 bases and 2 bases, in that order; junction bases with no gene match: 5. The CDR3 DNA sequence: TGCGCCAGCAGCGATACAGGGGGAGCCTACGAGCAGTACTTC. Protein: CASSDTGGAYEQYF.

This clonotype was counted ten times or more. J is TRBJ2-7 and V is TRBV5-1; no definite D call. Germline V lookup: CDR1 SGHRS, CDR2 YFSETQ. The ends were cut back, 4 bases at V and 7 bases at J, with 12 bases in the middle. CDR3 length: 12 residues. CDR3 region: CASSGTTFEQYF. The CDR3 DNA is TGCGCCAGCAGCGGAACAACGTTTGAGCAGTACTTC. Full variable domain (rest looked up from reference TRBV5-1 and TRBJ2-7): KAGVTQTPRYLIKTRGQQVTLSCSPISGHRSVSWYQQTPGQGLQFLFEYFSETQRNKGNFPGRFSGRQFSNSRSEMNVSTLELGDSALYLCASSGTTFEQYFGPGTRLTVT.

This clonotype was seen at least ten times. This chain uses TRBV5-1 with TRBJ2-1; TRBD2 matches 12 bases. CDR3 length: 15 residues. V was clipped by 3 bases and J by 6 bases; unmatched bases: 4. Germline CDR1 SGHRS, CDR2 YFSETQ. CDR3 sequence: CASSSGLAGLNEQFF. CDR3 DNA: TGCGCCAGCAGCTCCGGACTAGCGGGGCTCAATGAGCAGTTCTTC. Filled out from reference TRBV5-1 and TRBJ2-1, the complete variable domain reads KAGVTQTPRYLIKTRGQQVTLSCSPISGHRSVSWYQQTPGQGLQFLFEYFSETQRNKGNFPGRFSGRQFSNSRSEMNVSTLELGDSALYLCASSSGLAGLNEQFFGPGTRLTVL.

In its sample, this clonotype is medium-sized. CDR3 sequence reads: CASSRGTDTQYF. The CDR3 DNA sequence: TGTGCCAGCAGTAGGGGCACAGATACGCAGTATTTT. V and J are TRBV12-3 or TRBV12-4 and TRBJ2-3; D call uncertain. Trimming shortened V by 5 bases and J by 1 base, and 4 bases separated the two germline ends. The CDR3 is made up of 12 amino acids.

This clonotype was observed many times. The CDR3 sequence is CSAAGTGGSSPLHF. The DNA of the CDR3 is TGCAGTGCGGCCGGGACAGGGGGTAGTTCACCCCTCCACTTT. The chain is built from TRBV20-1 and TRBJ1-6; 11 nucleotides match TRBD1. CDR3 length: 14 residues. V shed 6 bases, J shed 9 bases, and the junction held 7 bases outside the gene matches. The germline V gene has CDR1 DFQATT and CDR2 SNEGSKA (reference sequence).

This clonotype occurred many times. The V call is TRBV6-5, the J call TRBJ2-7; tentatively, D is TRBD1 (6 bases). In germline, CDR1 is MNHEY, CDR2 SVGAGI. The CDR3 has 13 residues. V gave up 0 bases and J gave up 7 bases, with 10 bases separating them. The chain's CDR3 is CASSYSTQGEQYF. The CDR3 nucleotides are TGTGCCAGCAGTTACTCGACACAGGGTGAGCAGTACTTC.

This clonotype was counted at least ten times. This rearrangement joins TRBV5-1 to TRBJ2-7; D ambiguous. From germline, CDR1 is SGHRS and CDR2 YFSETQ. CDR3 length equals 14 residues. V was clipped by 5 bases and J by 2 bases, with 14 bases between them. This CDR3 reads CASSVIQGTYEQYF. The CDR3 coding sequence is TGCGCCAGCAGTGTCATACAAGGGACCTACGAGCAGTACTTC.

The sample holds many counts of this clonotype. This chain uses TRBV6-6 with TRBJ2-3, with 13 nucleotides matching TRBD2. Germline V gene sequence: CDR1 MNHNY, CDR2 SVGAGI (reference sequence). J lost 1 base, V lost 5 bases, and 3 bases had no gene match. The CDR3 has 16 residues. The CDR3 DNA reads TGTGCCAGCAGTACACTAGCGGGGGGGCGCACAGATACGCAGTATTTT. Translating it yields CASSTLAGGRTDTQYF.

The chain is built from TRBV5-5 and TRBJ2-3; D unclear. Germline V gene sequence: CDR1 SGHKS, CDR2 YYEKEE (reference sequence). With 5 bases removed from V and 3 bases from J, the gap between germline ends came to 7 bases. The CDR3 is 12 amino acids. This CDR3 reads CASSPWTDTQYF. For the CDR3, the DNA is TGTGCCAGCAGTCCCTGGACAGATACGCAGTATTTT. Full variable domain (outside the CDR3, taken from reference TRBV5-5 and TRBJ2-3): DAGVTQSPTHLIKTRGQQVTLRCSPISGHKSVSWYQQVLGQGPQFIFQYYEKEERGRGNFPDRFSARQFPNYSSELNVNALLLGDSALYLCASSPWTDTQYFGPGTRLTVL.

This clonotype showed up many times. In nucleotides, the CDR3 is TGTGCCAGCAGCGGAGGGGGGAAAGAGACCCAGTACTTC. Translating gives CASSGGGKETQYF. J is TRBJ2-5 and V is TRBV12-3 or TRBV12-4; D may be TRBD1 or TRBD2 (6 bases each). CDR3 length: 13 amino acids. The V gene lost 6 bases and the J gene lost 3 bases, with 11 bases spanning the gap.

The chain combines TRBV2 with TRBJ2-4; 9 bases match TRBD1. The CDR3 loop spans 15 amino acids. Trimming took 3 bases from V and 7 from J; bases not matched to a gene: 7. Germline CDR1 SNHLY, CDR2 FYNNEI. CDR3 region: CASSDWGQGGNIQYF. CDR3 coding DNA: TGTGCCAGCAGTGACTGGGGACAGGGAGGGAACATTCAGTACTTC.